Presented here are 9 T cell receptor beta chains from one specimen sequenced in a study of blood T cell repertoires in COVID-19. The repertoire was sequenced with immunoSEQ multiplex PCR; TCRdb's copy has only in-frame clones and lacks some. The sample comprises around 180,000 clones, 81% of which are singletons, and approximately 10% rests with the top ten. Input material: peripheral blood. Source of these receptors: a woman at least 80 years old with COVID-19, enrolled during active disease.

The chain uses TRBV4-2 and TRBJ2-1, with D hard to call. Trimming pared 1 base from V and 2 bases from J, leaving 15 bases between. There are 17 residues in the CDR3. Germline-derived CDR1 and CDR2 are LGHNA and YNFKEQ. The chain's CDR3 is CASSQAVAAYPYNEQFF. In nucleotides, the CDR3 is TGTGCCAGCAGCCAAGCAGTGGCGGCGTACCCCTACAATGAGCAGTTCTTC.

The chain carries TRBV24-1 and TRBJ2-5; a possible D gene is TRBD1 (5 bases). The germline V gene encodes CDR1 KGHDR and CDR2 SFDVKD. The CDR3 contains 15 residues. V gave up 4 bases and J gave up 2 bases, with 13 bases separating them. The CDR3 spells CATSDIQGGQETQYF. Written as DNA, the CDR3 is TGTGCCACCAGTGACATTCAGGGTGGTCAAGAGACCCAGTACTTC.

This clone was recorded only once. The CDR3 coding sequence is TGTGCCAGCGGCCGGGACAGACAAGAGACCCAGTACTTC. Protein sequence: CASGRDRQETQYF. The rearrangement links TRBV18 to TRBJ2-5; 7 bases map to TRBD1. From germline, CDR1 is KGHSH and CDR2 LQKENI. There are 13 residues in the CDR3. Germline trimming cut 8 bases from V and 2 bases from J; bases unmatched to any gene: 5.

V usage is TRBV28 and J usage is TRBJ1-2, with 7 bases matching TRBD1. V lost 6 bases to trimming and J lost 6 bases; unmatched junction nucleotides: 7. CDR1 and CDR2 (germline): MDHEN, SYDVKM. This CDR3 comprises 13 residues. In nucleotides, the CDR3 is TGTGCCAGCAGGAAACAGGGGTGGGATGGCTACACCTTC. Encoded protein: CASRKQGWDGYTF.

Notes on this clone: The junction departs from the called germline gene at one end, perhaps through a read error. V and J are TRBV5-4 and TRBJ2-3; 9 bases agree with TRBD2. Germline V CDR1 and CDR2: SGHNT, YYREEE (reference sequence). CDR3 length: 16 residues. The CDR3 is CASTLGLAGAKDTQYF. The DNA for the CDR3 is TGTGCCAGCACCTTGGGTTTAGCGGGAGCCAAAGATACGCAGTATTTT.

The gene calls are TRBV3-1 (or the pseudogene TRBV3-2) and TRBJ2-3, with a weak D call TRBD2 (6 bases). The V gene's germline CDR1 is LGHDT and CDR2 YNNKEL (reference sequence). The CDR3 has 14 residues. Trimming took 5 bases from V and 0 from J, leaving 9 bases between them. The CDR3 sequence is CASSEGTSTDTQYF. The CDR3 DNA sequence: TGTGCCAGCAGCGAAGGGACTAGCACAGATACGCAGTATTTT.

This chain links TRBV21-1 with TRBJ2-7; the D call of TRBD2 is as the table states it, not checked on the DNA. TRBV21-1 is described as a pseudogene. This CDR3 region has 13 residues. CDR3 sequence (DNA): TGTGCCAGCAGCAAGGTTACGGGCTACGAGCAGTACTTC. This codes for CASSKVTGYEQYF.

This clone was seen a single time. The rearrangement links TRBV5-1 to TRBJ2-7; no clear D. This CDR3 is built from 14 residues. Trimming took off 0 bases at V and 3 bases at J, with 10 bases between the two ends. CDR1 is SGHRS, CDR2 YFSETQ, per germline. The CDR3 DNA reads as TGCGCCAGCAGCTTGGCCCCGTGGAGCTACGAGCAGTACTTC. It codes for CASSLAPWSYEQYF.

The rearrangement links TRBV3-1 (or the pseudogene TRBV3-2) to TRBJ1-3; D remains unclear. This CDR3 comprises 16 residues. Trimming cost V 1 base and J 2 bases, with 12 bases left between them. Per germline, CDR1 LGHDT and CDR2 YNNKEL (reference sequence). The CDR3 protein is CASSQAVGSTGNTIYF. The CDR3 DNA reads TGTGCCAGCAGCCAAGCCGTCGGGAGTACTGGAAACACCATATATTTT.